This T cell receptor (beta chain) was retrieved from a study of cytomegalovirus exposure and HLA in healthy donors. The PCR employed 60 Vbeta primers together with 13 Jbeta primers. Sequenced by immunoSEQ multiplex PCR; TCRdb stores in-frame clones only, minus some. The sample contains roughly 250,000 clones, roughly 70% of which appear only once. The V and J ends lost 4 bases and 0 bases respectively, with 10 bases between them. CDR1 is MNHNY, CDR2 SVGAGI, per germline (reference sequence). This CDR3 contains 15 residues. The sample taken for sequencing was PBMCs. The chain combines TRBV6-6 with TRBJ1-3; D is unclear. The sequence was collected from a female donor in good health and CMV-seronegative. The CDR3 here is CASSFAGSSGNTIYF. The CDR3 DNA follows: TGTGCCAGCAGTTTCGCGGGGAGCTCTGGAAACACCATATATTTT.